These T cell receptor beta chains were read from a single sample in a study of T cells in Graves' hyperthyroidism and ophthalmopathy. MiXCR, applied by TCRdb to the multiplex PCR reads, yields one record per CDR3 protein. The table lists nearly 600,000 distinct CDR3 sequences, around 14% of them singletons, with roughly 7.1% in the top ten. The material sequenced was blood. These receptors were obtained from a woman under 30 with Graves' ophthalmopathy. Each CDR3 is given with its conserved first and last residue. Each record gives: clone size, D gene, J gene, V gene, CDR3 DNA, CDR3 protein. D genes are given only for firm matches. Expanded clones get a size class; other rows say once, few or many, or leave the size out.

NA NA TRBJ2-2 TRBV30 TGTGCCAGTATCGACTCCGCGCCCGGGGAGCTGTTTTTT CASIDSAPGELFF
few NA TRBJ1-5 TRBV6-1 TGTGCCAGCAGTCGTCGACAGGTCAATCAGCCCCAGCATTTT CASSRRQVNQPQHF
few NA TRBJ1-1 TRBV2 TGTGCCAGCAGTGTTCTCGGGGGGGGGAACACTGAAGCTTTCTTT CASSVLGGGNTEAFF
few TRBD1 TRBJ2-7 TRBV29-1 TGCAGCGTTGAAGATCGTGGGACAGGGTGGAACGAGCAGTACTTC CSVEDRGTGWNEQYF
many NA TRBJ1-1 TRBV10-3 TGTGCCATCAGGAGGACACAAGACACTGAAGCTTTCTTT CAIRRTQDTEAFF
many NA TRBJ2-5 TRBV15 TGTGCCACCAGCAGAGATTGGCAGAGCCGAGAGACCCAGTACTTC CATSRDWQSRETQYF
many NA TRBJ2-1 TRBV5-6 TGTGCCAGCAGCTTGGAGTCGAGGGGGACCTACAATGAGCAGTTCTTC CASSLESRGTYNEQFF
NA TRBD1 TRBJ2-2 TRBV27 TGTGCCAGCAGTAACCGACAGGGGAGGAACACCGGGGAGCTGTTTTTT CASSNRQGRNTGELFF
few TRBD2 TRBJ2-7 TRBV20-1 TGCAGTGTAAACAGGGTCGGGCGGGAGGGACACGAGCAGTACTTC CSVNRVGREGHEQYF
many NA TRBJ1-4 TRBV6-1 TGTGCCAGCAATGGACAGCATAATGAAAAACTGTTTTTT CASNGQHNEKLFF
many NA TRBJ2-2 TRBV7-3 TGTGCCAGCAGCCTCTCTTTGGGTGCGACCGGGGAGCTGTTTTTT CASSLSLGATGELFF
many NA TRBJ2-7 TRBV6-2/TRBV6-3 TGTGCCAGCAGTTACCGCAACTACTACGAGCAGTACTTC CASSYRNYYEQYF
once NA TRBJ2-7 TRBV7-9 TGTGCCAGCAGCCAAGATGCGACAGTTTTAGGCGAGCAGTACTTC CASSQDATVLGEQYF
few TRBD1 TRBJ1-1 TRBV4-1 TGCGCCAGCAGACAGGAGGGGGCGCGAAACACTGAAGCTTTCTTT CASRQEGARNTEAFF
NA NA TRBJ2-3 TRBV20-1 TGCAGTGCTAGAGATAATGCGGAGAGCACAGATACGCAGTATTTT CSARDNAESTDTQYF
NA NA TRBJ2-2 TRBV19 TGTGCCACCCAACCCGCCCTCCGGAACGCCGGGGAGCTGTTTTTT CATQPALRNAGELFF
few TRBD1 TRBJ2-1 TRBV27 TGTGCCAGCCAACAGGGGGCAGACAATGAGCAGTTCTTC CASQQGADNEQFF
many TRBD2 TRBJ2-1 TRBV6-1 TGTGCCAGCGGACCGACTAGCGGGAGATACAATGAGCAGTTCTTC CASGPTSGRYNEQFF
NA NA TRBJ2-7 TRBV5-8 TGTGCCAGCAGCTTGGCCCCAGGGGAGAGGATCTACGAGCAGTACTTC CASSLAPGERIYEQYF